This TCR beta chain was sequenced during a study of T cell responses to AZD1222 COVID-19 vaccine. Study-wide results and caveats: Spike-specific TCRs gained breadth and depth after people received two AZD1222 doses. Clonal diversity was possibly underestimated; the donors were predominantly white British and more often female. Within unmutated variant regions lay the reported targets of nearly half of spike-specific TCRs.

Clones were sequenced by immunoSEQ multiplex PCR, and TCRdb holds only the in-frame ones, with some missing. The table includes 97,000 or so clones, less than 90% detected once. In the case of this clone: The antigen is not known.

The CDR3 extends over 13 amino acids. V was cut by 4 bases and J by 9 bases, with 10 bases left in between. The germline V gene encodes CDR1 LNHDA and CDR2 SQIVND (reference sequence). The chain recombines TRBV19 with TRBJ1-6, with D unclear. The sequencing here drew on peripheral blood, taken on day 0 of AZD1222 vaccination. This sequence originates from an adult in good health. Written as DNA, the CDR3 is TGTGCCAGTAGTACCGGACTAAGTTCACCCCTCCACTTT. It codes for CASSTGLSSPLHF.